This passage covers 26 T cell receptor beta chains from one sample sequenced in a study of CD8 T cells in ankylosing spondylitis. Whole-study results and caveats: What seemed typical of ankylosing spondylitis blood was a TCR beta motif built from several highly homologous variants.

Which antigens these TCRs recognize remains unknown. One entry per CDR3 protein, called by TCRdb with MiXCR from the 5' RACE reads. Of 450,000 to 550,000 distinct CDR3 sequences detected, about 5.4% appear once; the ten largest clones hold around 3.5%. The sequencing input was blood, either unsorted or a sorted T cell fraction (not recorded which). The receptor source for this set is a male donor with ankylosing spondylitis.

This clonotype was recorded many times. The chain joins TRBV5-1 to TRBJ2-5, with D possibly being TRBD1 (6 bases). The CDR3 has 12 residues. CDR1 is SGHRS, CDR2 YFSETQ, per germline. Trimming left V 4 bases short and J 5 bases short, with 9 bases between. CDR3 coding DNA: TGCGCCAGCAGCCCAGGGGTGGAGACCCAGTACTTC. It translates to CASSPGVETQYF.

There are many counts of this clonotype. The rearrangement links TRBV21-1 to TRBJ2-7; TRBD2 is the table's D call, not checked against the DNA. TRBV21-1 is a documented pseudogene. The length of the CDR3 is 16 residues. The CDR3 DNA follows: TGTGCCAGCAGCAAAAAGAAGACAGCGGGTGGATACGAGCAGTACTTC. Translated: CASSKKKTAGGYEQYF.

This clonotype was observed at least ten times. The chain has TRBV5-1 and TRBJ2-6; D call uncertain. V lost 1 base and J lost 3, with 8 bases in between. Germline loops: CDR1 SGHRS, CDR2 YFSETQ. This CDR3 contains 15 residues. CDR3 in amino acids: CASSLIGRGANVLTF. CDR3 DNA sequence: TGCGCCAGCAGCTTGATTGGGCGTGGGGCCAACGTCCTGACTTTC. The whole variable domain, filled in from reference TRBV5-1 and TRBJ2-6, reads KAGVTQTPRYLIKTRGQQVTLSCSPISGHRSVSWYQQTPGQGLQFLFEYFSETQRNKGNFPGRFSGRQFSNSRSEMNVSTLELGDSALYLCASSLIGRGANVLTFGAGSRLTVL.

This clonotype occurred many times. V and J are TRBV4-2 and TRBJ2-2, with 13 bases fitting TRBD2. The CDR3 length is 19 residues. Germline trimming cut 4 bases from V and 0 bases from J; bases unmatched to any gene: 8. Germline CDR1 LGHNA, CDR2 YNFKEQ. The CDR3 reads CASSPGLAGLFANTGELFF. The CDR3 coding sequence is TGTGCCAGCAGCCCGGGACTAGCGGGACTTTTCGCGAACACCGGGGAGCTGTTTTTT.

The sample holds many counts of this clonotype. The CDR3 loop is CASSQDWTGGRETQYF. Written as DNA, the CDR3 is TGTGCCAGCAGCCAAGATTGGACAGGGGGCAGAGAGACCCAGTACTTC. The genes are TRBV4-2 and TRBJ2-5; 11 nucleotides agree with TRBD1. Losses at the gene ends were 0 bases for V and 4 bases for J; bases not matched to a gene: 4. Germline V CDR1 and CDR2: LGHNA, YNFKEQ. The CDR3 is made up of 16 amino acids.

This clonotype was counted between two and nine times. The chain recombines TRBV20-1 with TRBJ2-1; D gene ambiguous. This CDR3 is built from 13 residues. Trimming took off 6 bases at V and 0 bases at J, with 9 bases between the two ends. Germline-derived CDR1 and CDR2 are DFQATT and SNEGSKA (reference sequence). The CDR3 DNA reads as TGCAGTGCCTGTTCCTACTCCTACAATGAGCAGTTCTTC. This sequence encodes CSACSYSYNEQFF.

This clonotype was observed a few times. The junction differs from germline at one of its ends, possibly a read error. The chain has TRBV20-1 and TRBJ2-3; TRBD2 aligns across 14 bases. This CDR3 has 17 residues. CDR1 and CDR2 (germline): DFQATT, SNEGSKA (reference sequence). CDR3 residues: CCASRGTSGSVTDTQYF. The DNA for the CDR3 is TGCTGTGCTAGTCGGGGGACTAGCGGGAGTGTGACAGATACGCAGTATTTT.

This clonotype was observed many times. The chain carries TRBV6-1 and TRBJ2-1; D is perhaps TRBD1 or TRBD2 (5 bases each). This CDR3 spans 16 amino acids. The V end lost 8 bases, the J end lost 7 bases, and 24 bases lay between the germline ends. Germline values: CDR1 MNHNS, CDR2 SASEGT. CDR3 sequence (DNA): TGTGCCAGCTCTCCCTACGGGGCCCCGGGTCGTAATGAGCAGTTCTTC. Translating it yields CASSPYGAPGRNEQFF.

This clonotype was seen at least ten times. This rearrangement joins TRBV4-3 to TRBJ2-1; TRBD2 aligns across 9 bases. V was pared by 2 bases and J by 4 bases, with 12 bases of the junction left unmatched. CDR3 size: 18 residues. The germline V gene encodes CDR1 LGHNA and CDR2 YSLEER. The CDR3 bases are TGCGCCAGCAGCCAAAGCACCTGGGCGGGGGGGCTATACAATGAGCAGTTCTTC. Its protein is CASSQSTWAGGLYNEQFF.

The sample holds many counts of this clonotype. The chain combines TRBV29-1 with TRBJ1-2; 7 nucleotides match TRBD1. CDR1 is SQVTM, CDR2 ANQGSEA, per germline. V shed 3 bases, J shed 4 bases, and the junction held 5 bases outside the gene matches. The CDR3 runs 13 residues. CDR3 DNA: TGCAGCGTTGATGGACAGGATGTCTATGGCTACACCTTC. Encoded protein: CSVDGQDVYGYTF. Full variable domain (outside the CDR3, taken from reference TRBV29-1 and TRBJ1-2): SAVISQKPSRDICQRGTSLTIQCQVDSQVTMMFWYRQQPGQSLTLIATANQGSEATYESGFVIDKFPISRPNLTFSTLTVSNMSPEDSSIYLCSVDGQDVYGYTFGSGTRLTVV.

As regards this clonotype: Since the CDR3 does not end with the conserved phenylalanine or tryptophan, this likely comes from a read error. The rearrangement links TRBV7-9 to TRBJ2-1; no definite D call. V lost 4 bases and J lost 0, with 13 bases in between. This CDR3 has 16 amino acids. The V gene's germline CDR1 is SEHNR and CDR2 FQNEAQ (reference sequence). The chain's CDR3 is CASSSPYESSYNEQFI. CDR3 nucleotides: TGTGCCAGCAGCTCCCCCTACGAGAGCTCCTACAATGAGCAGTTCATC.

V gene TRBV5-5 combines with J gene TRBJ2-7; D is unresolved. The V gene's germline CDR1 is SGHKS and CDR2 YYEKEE (reference sequence). With 8 bases removed from V and 2 bases from J, the gap between germline ends came to 17 bases. The CDR3 extends over 14 amino acids. This chain's CDR3 is CARGPPFTTYEQYF. The DNA for the CDR3 is TGTGCCAGGGGCCCGCCTTTTACCACCTACGAGCAGTACTTC.

The V gene is TRBV5-1, the J gene TRBJ2-5; either TRBD1 or TRBD2 may supply D (7 bases each). This CDR3 region has 16 residues. Trimming shortened V by 4 bases and J by 4 bases, and 20 bases separated the two germline ends. CDR1 and CDR2 from the germline V gene are SGHRS and YFSETQ. The chain's CDR3 is CASSLPAGQRGETQYF. In nucleotides, the CDR3 is TGCGCCAGCAGCCTCCCCGCGGGACAGCGGGGAGAGACCCAGTACTTC.

There are a few counts of this clonotype. One end of the junction fails to match germline, which may point to a read error. This rearrangement joins TRBV6-5 to TRBJ2-7, with no clear D. CDR3 length: 14 residues. Germline CDR1 is MNHEY and CDR2 is SVGAGI. CDR3 coding DNA: TGTGCCAGCACTTACCGTCCAGAGACCTACGAGCAGTACTTC. As protein: CASTYRPETYEQYF.

Only a few counts were recorded for this clonotype. Here the CDR3 DNA reads TGTGCCAGCAGCTTATACGGGGGATCGGTCAAAAACATTCAGTACTTC. It specifies CASSLYGGSVKNIQYF. V is TRBV13 and J is TRBJ2-4; D possibly corresponds to TRBD2 (6 bases). The V gene lost 2 bases and the J gene lost 3 bases, with 14 bases spanning the gap. The CDR3 is made up of 16 amino acids. Germline lookup yields CDR1 PRHDT and CDR2 FYEKMQ (reference sequence).

The table lists this clonotype with many counts. This chain joins TRBV7-2 and TRBJ1-1; no firm D call. The CDR3 spans 14 residues. The V end lost 1 base, the J end lost 0 bases, and 6 bases lay between the germline ends. The germline V gene encodes CDR1 SGHTA and CDR2 FQGNSA. CDR3 loop: CASSLGFMNTEAFF. Written as DNA, the CDR3 is TGTGCCAGCAGCTTAGGGTTCATGAACACTGAAGCTTTCTTT.

This clonotype was seen at least ten times. The chain links TRBV3-1 to TRBJ2-7; 10 bases align to TRBD2. From germline, CDR1 is LGHDT and CDR2 YNNKEL (reference sequence). V shed 0 bases, J shed 6 bases, and the junction held 14 bases outside the gene matches. CDR3 size: 18 residues. CDR3 bases: TGTGCCAGCAGCCAAGATCCTAGCGGGAGCCGGATTCCGGGCGAGCAGTACTTC. This translates into CASSQDPSGSRIPGEQYF.

This clonotype was counted ten times or more. The chain links TRBV4-3 to TRBJ2-3; unclear D gene. Between the trimmed V and J ends, which lost 0 bases and 0 bases, there was a span of 13 bases. Germline CDR1 reads LGHNA; CDR2 reads YSLEER. This CDR3 is built from 17 residues. The CDR3 reads CASSQDYPPGSTDTQYF. The CDR3 region has the DNA TGCGCCAGCAGCCAAGATTACCCTCCGGGTAGCACAGATACGCAGTATTTT.

At least ten counts were recorded for this clonotype. V is TRBV12-3 or TRBV12-4 and J is TRBJ2-5; D is possibly TRBD1 or TRBD2 (5 bases each). CDR3 length: 15 residues. The ends were cut back, 3 bases at V and 5 bases at J, with 16 bases in the middle. CDR3 amino acids: CASSLMWTGRETQYF. The CDR3 DNA reads TGTGCCAGCAGTTTGATGTGGACGGGACGGGAGACCCAGTACTTC.

This clonotype was observed at least ten times. The CDR3 protein is CASRSRGSSYNSPLHF. The CDR3 coding sequence is TGTGCCAGCAGGTCCAGGGGGAGCTCCTATAATTCACCCCTCCACTTT. This chain uses TRBV12-3 or TRBV12-4 with TRBJ1-6; 7 bases are shared with TRBD1. The CDR3 has 16 amino acids. V shed 6 bases, J shed 0 bases, and the junction held 5 bases outside the gene matches.

This clonotype was detected many times. This chain links TRBV20-1 with TRBJ1-2; no firm D call. The V gene's germline CDR1 is DFQATT and CDR2 SNEGSKA (reference sequence). The ends were cut back, 0 bases at V and 2 bases at J, with 7 bases in the middle. The CDR3 runs 13 residues. In DNA, the CDR3 is TGCAGTGCTAGAGATGGTCGAAACTATGGCTACACCTTC. Its protein is CSARDGRNYGYTF.

This clonotype has at least ten counts. The chain joins TRBV20-1 to TRBJ2-1; weak D call: TRBD2 (5 bases). The germline V and J ends were trimmed by 6 bases and 4 bases, with 16 bases remaining between them. Germline CDR1 DFQATT, CDR2 SNEGSKA (reference sequence). This CDR3 is built from 14 residues. This chain's CDR3 is CSAPVAGPYNEQFF. The CDR3 region has the DNA TGCAGTGCCCCCGTGGCGGGCCCATACAATGAGCAGTTCTTC.

This clonotype has a count of ten or more. The chain employs TRBV24-1 and TRBJ2-5; D is ambiguous. This CDR3 contains 13 residues. Between the trimmed V and J ends, which lost 3 bases and 7 bases, there was a span of 11 bases. Germline loops: CDR1 KGHDR, CDR2 SFDVKD. In DNA, the CDR3 is TGTGCCACCAGTGATGTAAGGTTCGGGACCCAGTACTTC. Translation gives CATSDVRFGTQYF.

The sample holds many counts of this clonotype. The rearrangement links TRBV5-1 to TRBJ2-5; weak D call: TRBD1 (5 bases). CDR1 is SGHRS and CDR2 is YFSETQ in the germline V gene. The CDR3 totals 14 residues. Between the trimmed V and J ends, which lost 4 bases and 1 base, there was a span of 11 bases. CDR3 in amino acids: CASSIGQGQETQYF. CDR3 nucleotide sequence: TGCGCCAGCAGCATCGGGCAGGGCCAAGAGACCCAGTACTTC. Complete variable domain (other parts from reference TRBV5-1 and TRBJ2-5): KAGVTQTPRYLIKTRGQQVTLSCSPISGHRSVSWYQQTPGQGLQFLFEYFSETQRNKGNFPGRFSGRQFSNSRSEMNVSTLELGDSALYLCASSIGQGQETQYFGPGTRLLVL.

This clonotype showed up many times. This chain connects TRBV12-3 or TRBV12-4 to TRBJ1-5; no reliable D call. The CDR3 covers 14 residues. V lost 4 bases and J lost 3, with 10 bases in between. The chain's CDR3 is CASSSYLNNQPQHF. The CDR3 region has the DNA TGTGCCAGCAGTTCCTACTTAAACAATCAGCCCCAGCATTTT.

This clonotype was detected only a few times. V and J are TRBV20-1 and TRBJ2-7; 9 bases agree with TRBD2. Germline assignment: CDR1 DFQATT and CDR2 SNEGSKA (reference sequence). V trimming: 4 bases; J trimming: 0 bases; junction bases outside the gene matches: 7. CDR3 size: 15 residues. The CDR3 loop reads CSATRLAESSYEQYF. CDR3 sequence (DNA): TGCAGTGCTACTCGACTAGCGGAGAGCTCCTACGAGCAGTACTTC.